These 32 T cell receptor beta chains were all obtained from the same sample, sequenced in a study of blood T cell repertoires in COVID-19. Generated by immunoSEQ multiplex PCR, the TCRdb table keeps only in-frame clones and is missing some. The sample shows some 260,000 clones, around 80% of them seen only once. The sequenced sample consisted of PBMCs or T cells enriched from blood (not recorded which). The receptors originated from a man younger than 40 with acute COVID-19.

The V gene is TRBV5-1, the J gene TRBJ1-6; a weak D match, TRBD1 (6 bases). CDR3 length equals 16 residues. V lost 0 bases, J lost 10 bases, and 17 bases lay in between. Germline V lookup: CDR1 SGHRS, CDR2 YFSETQ. CDR3 residues: CASSLESGGAGSPLHF. CDR3 DNA: TGCGCCAGCAGCTTGGAGTCGGGGGGCGCGGGGTCACCCCTCCACTTT. Combining the CDR3 with reference TRBV5-1 and TRBJ1-6 gives the whole variable domain KAGVTQTPRYLIKTRGQQVTLSCSPISGHRSVSWYQQTPGQGLQFLFEYFSETQRNKGNFPGRFSGRQFSNSRSEMNVSTLELGDSALYLCASSLESGGAGSPLHFGNGTRLTVT.

The rearrangement links TRBV27 to TRBJ1-4; 9 nucleotides line up with TRBD1. This CDR3 region has 16 residues. V lost 6 bases to trimming and J lost 11 bases; unmatched junction nucleotides: 16. Germline assignment: CDR1 MNHEY and CDR2 SMNVEV (reference sequence). The CDR3 loop is CASSPLPGQGSHKLFF. The CDR3 nucleotides read TGTGCCAGCAGCCCGCTTCCGGGACAGGGATCGCACAAACTGTTTTTT.

This sequence joins TRBV9 and TRBJ1-5, with TRBD1 matching over 8 bases. Trimming took 1 base from V and 7 from J; bases not matched to a gene: 4. This CDR3 is built from 14 residues. Germline assignment: CDR1 SGDLS and CDR2 YYNGEE. CDR3 sequence (DNA): TGTGCCAGCAGCGTAACAGGGGGAAGGCAGCCCCAGCATTTT. This gives the protein CASSVTGGRQPQHF. Full variable domain (rest looked up from reference TRBV9 and TRBJ1-5): DSGVTQTPKHLITATGQRVTLRCSPRSGDLSVYWYQQSLDQGLQFLIQYYNGEERAKGNILERFSAQQFPDLHSELNLSSLELGDSALYFCASSVTGGRQPQHFGDGTRLSIL.

The rearrangement links TRBV7-8 to TRBJ1-6, with 9 bases that match TRBD1. The germline V gene encodes CDR1 SGHVS and CDR2 FQNEAQ. This CDR3 region has 13 residues. Trimming at V came to 5 bases and at J to 14 bases, leaving 7 bases not matched to a gene. The CDR3 bases are TGTGCCAGCAGCCCACAGGGGGCAGCGTCCCTCCACTTT. This translates into CASSPQGAASLHF.

J is TRBJ1-5 and V is TRBV5-6; D is possibly TRBD1 (6 bases). V was trimmed by 4 bases and J by 7 bases, leaving 12 bases between them. In germline, CDR1 is SGHDT, CDR2 YYEEEE. The CDR3 has 13 amino acids. CDR3 loop: CASSRDTEQPQHF. The CDR3 bases are TGTGCCAGCAGCCGGGACACAGAGCAGCCCCAGCATTTT. Variable domain in full (rest from reference TRBV5-6 and TRBJ1-5): DAGVTQSPTHLIKTRGQQVTLRCSPKSGHDTVSWYQQALGQGPQFIFQYYEEEERQRGNFPDRFSGHQFPNYSSELNVNALLLGDSALYLCASSRDTEQPQHFGDGTRLSIL.

This chain links TRBV28 with TRBJ2-7, with 10 bases that match TRBD1. CDR1 is MDHEN, CDR2 SYDVKM, per germline. V was pared by 10 bases and J by 1 base, with 7 bases of the junction left unmatched. The CDR3 is 14 amino acids. This CDR3 reads CATKDRGSSYEQYV. CDR3 sequence (DNA): TGTGCCACCAAGGACAGGGGGTCATCCTACGAGCAGTACGTC.

This rearrangement joins TRBV10-3 to TRBJ1-4, with D possibly being TRBD1 (6 bases). V lost 11 bases and J 6 bases, leaving 13 bases between the germline ends. Germline-derived CDR1 and CDR2 are ENHRY and SYGVKD. This CDR3 is 12 amino acids long. The CDR3 region is CASRGLDEKLFF. The DNA of the CDR3 is TGTGCCTCGCGGGGGCTCGATGAAAAACTGTTTTTT.

This chain connects TRBV6-5 to TRBJ2-7; a possible D gene is TRBD1 (5 bases). CDR1 MNHEY and CDR2 SVGAGI come from the germline V gene. The CDR3 spans 13 residues. V lost 6 bases and J lost 3, with 12 bases in between. CDR3 sequence reads: CASSTLGHYEQYV. The DNA of the CDR3 is TGTGCCAGCAGCACCCTGGGGCACTACGAGCAGTACGTC.

The chain uses TRBV7-6 and TRBJ2-3, with 8 bases fitting TRBD2. Germline-derived CDR1 and CDR2 are SGHVS and FNYEAQ. The V segment lost 4 bases and the J segment 2 bases; nucleotides outside the gene matches: 8. CDR3 length: 16 amino acids. The CDR3 DNA is TGTGCCAGCAGCTCAGCGGGCGGGGGGTACACAGATACGCAGTATTTT. This translates into CASSSAGGGYTDTQYF.

The chain links TRBV7-8 to TRBJ2-1, with a possible D match to TRBD2 (5 bases). Deletions cut 1 base from V and 8 bases from J, with 12 bases between. This CDR3 spans 14 amino acids. The germline V gene encodes CDR1 SGHVS and CDR2 FQNEAQ. The CDR3 sequence is CASSLVSGIHEQFF. CDR3 DNA: TGTGCCAGCAGCTTAGTGTCGGGGATCCATGAGCAGTTCTTC.

The gene calls are TRBV7-9 and TRBJ1-5; 8 nucleotides match TRBD1. V was clipped by 5 bases and J by 3 bases; unmatched bases: 6. Germline CDR1 is SEHNR and CDR2 is FQNEAQ (reference sequence). This CDR3 is 15 amino acids long. Written as DNA, the CDR3 is TGTGCCAGCAGCCAGGGGGCAGAATACAATCAGCCCCAGCATTTT. This codes for CASSQGAEYNQPQHF.

This clone was seen only once. The V and J genes are TRBV18 and TRBJ2-1; no clear D. This CDR3 is built from 14 residues. Trimming took off 1 base at V and 2 bases at J, with 6 bases between the two ends. The V gene's germline CDR1 is KGHSH and CDR2 LQKENI. CDR3: CASSPQATYNEQFF. DNA of the CDR3: TGTGCCAGCTCACCACAAGCTACCTACAATGAGCAGTTCTTC. Based on the CDR3 plus reference TRBV18 and TRBJ2-1, the full variable domain is NAGVMQNPRHLVRRRGQEARLRCSPMKGHSHVYWYRQLPEEGLKFMVYLQKENIIDESGMPKERFSAEFPKEGPSILRIQQVVRGDSAAYFCASSPQATYNEQFFGPGTRLTVL.

This clone has at least ten counts. This chain uses TRBV6-2 or TRBV6-3 with TRBJ2-3; no reliable D call. This CDR3 region has 13 residues. The germline V and J ends were trimmed by 0 bases and 4 bases, with 5 bases remaining between them. Germline V CDR1 and CDR2: MNHEY, SVGEGT. The CDR3, as DNA: TGTGCCAGCAGTTACTCATTAGCAGATACGCAGTATTTT. Protein: CASSYSLADTQYF.

The chain couples TRBV6-5 to TRBJ1-3; D call uncertain. Germline V lookup: CDR1 MNHEY, CDR2 SVGAGI. The V gene lost 5 bases and the J gene lost 0 bases, with 8 bases spanning the gap. This CDR3 has 14 residues. CDR3 coding DNA: TGTGCCAGCAGTATCGGAGTCTCTGGAAACACCATATATTTT. It codes for CASSIGVSGNTIYF.

The rearrangement links TRBV14 to TRBJ1-6, with no clear D. V was trimmed by 4 bases and J by 7 bases, leaving 11 bases between them. In germline, CDR1 is SGHDN, CDR2 FVKESK. There are 14 residues in the CDR3. The CDR3 loop is CASSRDTRNSPLHF. In DNA form, the CDR3 reads TGTGCCAGCAGCCGAGACACCCGGAATTCACCCCTCCACTTT.

This chain joins TRBV12-2 and TRBJ2-7; no check of the table's D call, TRBD1, against the DNA was made. TRBV12-2 is a listed pseudogene. There are 14 residues in the CDR3. This chain's CDR3 is CASRLIGGHYEQYV. Here the CDR3 DNA reads TGTGCAAGTCGCTTAATTGGGGGACACTACGAGCAGTACGTC.

This clone is a singleton in its sample. The chain combines TRBV11-3 with TRBJ2-1; no clear D. V was cut by 2 bases and J by 5 bases, with 10 bases left in between. CDR1 is SGHNT and CDR2 is YENEEA in the germline V gene. The CDR3 has 14 residues. The CDR3, as DNA: TGTGCCAGCAGCTTAACCAGAAACAACAATGAGCAGTTCTTC. Amino acid sequence: CASSLTRNNNEQFF.

The chain uses TRBV6-4 and TRBJ2-1, with 7 bases that match TRBD1. Per the germline V gene, CDR1 is MRHNA and CDR2 is SNTAGT. Trimming cost V 6 bases and J 2 bases; bases outside gene matches: 10. The CDR3 runs 16 residues. The CDR3 region is CASSLTGEVAYNEQFF. The CDR3 coding sequence is TGTGCCAGCAGCCTTACAGGGGAAGTCGCCTACAATGAGCAGTTCTTC.

The V call is TRBV20-1, the J call TRBJ2-1; TRBD2 aligns across 10 bases. The CDR3 consists of 16 residues. V shed 3 bases, J shed 2 bases, and the junction held 7 bases outside the gene matches. CDR1 DFQATT and CDR2 SNEGSKA come from the germline V gene (reference sequence). The CDR3 DNA reads TGCAGTGCTAGTTCCCCAGCGGGAGGGACCTACAATGAGCAGTTCTTC. Translation gives CSASSPAGGTYNEQFF.

This chain links TRBV20-1 with TRBJ1-2; no reliable D call. V gave up 1 base and J gave up 6 bases, with 3 bases separating them. Per the germline V gene, CDR1 is DFQATT and CDR2 is SNEGSKA (reference sequence). The CDR3 is made up of 10 amino acids. The CDR3 is CSARGDGYTF. The DNA of the CDR3 is TGCAGTGCTAGAGGAGATGGCTACACCTTC.

This sequence joins TRBV28 and TRBJ1-4; D remains ambiguous. The CDR3 covers 12 residues. Trimming took off 6 bases at V and 5 bases at J, with 7 bases between the two ends. Germline loops: CDR1 MDHEN, CDR2 SYDVKM. This CDR3 reads CASRLLNEKLFF. As DNA, the CDR3 is TGTGCCAGCAGACTGTTAAATGAAAAACTGTTTTTT.

This rearrangement joins TRBV9 to TRBJ1-1; a weak D match, TRBD1 (5 bases). V gave up 3 bases and J gave up 4 bases, with 7 bases separating them. The CDR3 loop spans 12 amino acids. Germline values: CDR1 SGDLS, CDR2 YYNGEE. CDR3 bases: TGTGCCAGCAGCGGACAGTCCACTGAAGCTTTCTTT. Its protein is CASSGQSTEAFF.

The V gene is TRBV23-1, the J gene TRBJ2-1; maybe TRBD2 (6 bases). TRBV23-1 is an open reading frame, and its role is uncertain. Trimming shortened V by 4 bases and J by 2 bases, and 12 bases separated the two germline ends. This CDR3 contains 15 residues. The CDR3 region has the DNA TGCGCCAGCAGTCGATCCGGGAGCGCCTACAATGAGCAGTTCTTC. This sequence encodes CASSRSGSAYNEQFF.

This sequence joins TRBV5-4 and TRBJ2-5, with D possibly matching TRBD2 (6 bases). CDR3 length: 13 amino acids. Per germline, CDR1 SGHNT and CDR2 YYREEE (reference sequence). V was shortened by 5 bases and J by 3 bases, with 11 bases between the two germline ends. CDR3 amino acids: CASSTPGEETQYF. The CDR3 DNA sequence: TGTGCCAGCAGTACACCGGGAGAAGAGACCCAGTACTTC.

The chain links TRBV19 to TRBJ1-1; 7 positions match TRBD1. Germline V gene sequence: CDR1 LNHDA, CDR2 SQIVND (reference sequence). V lost 5 bases, J lost 1 base, and 4 bases stayed unmatched. The CDR3 sequence is 14 residues long. CDR3 sequence: CASSVQGPNTEAFF. The CDR3 DNA is TGTGCCAGTAGTGTACAGGGGCCGAACACTGAAGCTTTCTTT.

As concerns this clone: The junction differs from germline at one of its ends, possibly a read error. This chain joins TRBV7-3 and TRBJ1-1; D unresolved. The CDR3 has 15 residues. Germline V gene lookup returns CDR1 SGHTA and CDR2 FQGTGA. CDR3 bases: TGTGCCAGCAACTTAGAGGGCATCGGAGGCACTGAAGCTTTCTTT. Amino acids: CASNLEGIGGTEAFF.

The V call is TRBV7-9, the J call TRBJ2-1, with 9 positions matching TRBD2. J was trimmed by 2 bases and V by 3 bases; bases with no gene match: 8. The CDR3 consists of 17 residues. The germline gives CDR1 SEHNR, CDR2 FQNEAQ (reference sequence). CDR3 DNA sequence: TGTGCCAGCAGCTTTTCGCGCGGGAGGGCTACCTACAATGAGCAGTTCTTC. Protein: CASSFSRGRATYNEQFF.

The genes are TRBV6-5 and TRBJ1-2, with TRBD1 identical over 8 bases. The CDR3 loop spans 14 amino acids. Trimming cost V 10 bases and J 2 bases; bases outside gene matches: 9. Germline assignment: CDR1 MNHEY and CDR2 SVGAGI. CDR3 DNA: TGTGCCACTTTAACAGGGGGAGGCAACTATGGCTACACCTTC. Protein: CATLTGGGNYGYTF.

The chain uses TRBV29-1 and TRBJ1-2; no firm D call. This CDR3 has 9 residues. Germline CDR1 SQVTM, CDR2 ANQGSEA. V dropped 6 bases and J dropped 4 bases, with 3 bases sitting between them. The CDR3 region has the DNA TGCAGCGTCGGCTATGGCTACACCTTC. This encodes CSVGYGYTF. The whole variable domain, remainder taken from reference TRBV29-1 and TRBJ1-2, is SAVISQKPSRDICQRGTSLTIQCQVDSQVTMMFWYRQQPGQSLTLIATANQGSEATYESGFVIDKFPISRPNLTFSTLTVSNMSPEDSSIYLCSVGYGYTFGSGTRLTVV.

V usage is TRBV4-3 and J usage is TRBJ2-2, with 11 bases that match TRBD2. V shed 0 bases, J shed 5 bases, and the junction held 8 bases outside the gene matches. Per germline, CDR1 LGHNA and CDR2 YSLEER. The CDR3 totals 18 residues. The CDR3 DNA follows: TGCGCCAGCAGCCAAGATCTGGTAGCGGGAGGGCGGACCGGGGAGCTGTTTTTT. It codes for CASSQDLVAGGRTGELFF.

The chain has TRBV19 and TRBJ2-2; 8 positions match TRBD1. Unmatched junction bases numbered 10, after V lost 5 bases and J lost 5 bases. There are 16 residues in the CDR3. Germline V lookup: CDR1 LNHDA, CDR2 SQIVND (reference sequence). The CDR3 loop is CASSYLQGARTGELFF. The DNA for the CDR3 is TGTGCCAGTAGTTATCTCCAGGGGGCGCGAACCGGGGAGCTGTTTTTT. The full variable domain, rest sourced from reference TRBV19 and TRBJ2-2, is DGGITQSPKYLFRKEGQNVTLSCEQNLNHDAMYWYRQDPGQGLRLIYYSQIVNDFQKGDIAEGYSVSREKKESFPLTVTSAQKNPTAFYLCASSYLQGARTGELFFGEGSRLTVL.

V usage is TRBV30 and J usage is TRBJ1-2; 10 bases are shared with TRBD1. CDR1 and CDR2 (germline): GTSNPN, SVGIG (reference sequence). V gave up 0 bases and J gave up 2 bases; unmatched junction bases: 3. This CDR3 region has 15 residues. CDR3 sequence (DNA): TGTGCCTGGAGTGTTTCGGACAGGGGGAACTATGGCTACACCTTC. Its translation is CAWSVSDRGNYGYTF.